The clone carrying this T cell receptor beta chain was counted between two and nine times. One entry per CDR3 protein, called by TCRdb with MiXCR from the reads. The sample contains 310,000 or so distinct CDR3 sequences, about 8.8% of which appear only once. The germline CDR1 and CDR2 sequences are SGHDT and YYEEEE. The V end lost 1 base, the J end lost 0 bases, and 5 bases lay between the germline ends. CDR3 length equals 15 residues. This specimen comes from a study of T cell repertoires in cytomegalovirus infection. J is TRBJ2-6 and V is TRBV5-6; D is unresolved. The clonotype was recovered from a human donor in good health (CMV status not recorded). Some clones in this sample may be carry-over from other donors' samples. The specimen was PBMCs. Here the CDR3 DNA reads TGTGCCAGCAGCTTGTACCGCTCTGGGGCCAACGTCCTGACTTTC. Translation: CASSLYRSGANVLTF.